Below are 14 T cell receptor beta chains sequenced from a single sample in a study of siplizumab effects on memory and regulatory T cells (dated by TCRdb to the late 2010s). Library prep was done by the immunoSEQ multiplex PCR assay. TCRdb holds this immuneACCESS table with in-frame rearrangements only. Some clones are missing; in checked studies, unresolved V genes explain under half, and the rest has no known cause. This sample lists about 120,000 clones; around 93% were detected once. The ten top clones hold around 0.16% of the sample. Sequencing used non-Treg CD4+ T cells sorted from blood. The sample's cell subset or site label is to be understood as: FACS-sorted unstimulated CD4+ non-regulatory T cells. The receptors were gathered from a human donor in good health.

As to this clone: Other DNA sequences of this sample code for an identical CDR3. This rearrangement joins TRBV7-9 to TRBJ1-5; 8 nucleotides match TRBD1. Germline V gene data show CDR1 as SEHNR and CDR2 as FQNEAQ (reference sequence). J was trimmed by 5 bases and V by 5 bases; bases with no gene match: 5. CDR3 length: 14 amino acids. The CDR3 nucleotides are TGTGCCAGCAGCCTACAGGGGGATGATCAGCCCCAGCATTTT. As protein: CASSLQGDDQPQHF.

J is TRBJ2-1 and V is TRBV5-1, with 9 bases that match TRBD1. V was clipped by 1 base and J by 8 bases; unmatched bases: 10. CDR1 is SGHRS and CDR2 is YFSETQ in the germline V gene. The CDR3 totals 16 residues. CDR3 in DNA: TGCGCCAGCAGCTTGTTGTCTGGGACAGGGTTTTATGAGCAGTTCTTC. Its translation: CASSLLSGTGFYEQFF.

V gene TRBV28 combines with J gene TRBJ1-2, with TRBD1 matching over 12 bases. Trimming removed 4 bases from V and 7 bases from J; junction bases left unmatched: 7. The CDR3 sequence is 15 residues long. Germline CDR1 and CDR2: MDHEN and SYDVKM. CDR3 bases: TGTGCCAGCAGTTCCCGGGACAGGGGGCAGGGTGGCTACACCTTC. It translates to CASSSRDRGQGGYTF.

The genes are TRBV5-1 and TRBJ1-3, with 9 bases lining up with TRBD1. J gave up 3 bases and V 3 bases, and 10 bases lay outside the gene matches. The CDR3 length is 17 residues. CDR1 is SGHRS, CDR2 YFSETQ, per germline. The CDR3 loop reads CASSSMDRGFSGNTIYF. For the CDR3, the DNA is TGCGCCAGCAGCTCAATGGACAGGGGCTTTAGTGGAAACACCATATATTTT.

The J gene is TRBJ2-5, the V gene TRBV6-5; D uncertain. This CDR3 contains 14 residues. The V and J ends lost 0 bases and 0 bases respectively, with 5 bases between them. Germline V gene lookup returns CDR1 MNHEY and CDR2 SVGAGI. CDR3 DNA: TGTGCCAGCAGTTACTCGGTTTACCAAGAGACCCAGTACTTC. As protein: CASSYSVYQETQYF.

This clone has just one count. The chain couples TRBV7-3 to TRBJ1-1; no clear D. Trimming pared 5 bases from V and 0 bases from J, leaving 7 bases between. The CDR3 covers 13 residues. Germline CDR1 SGHTA, CDR2 FQGTGA. The CDR3 reads CASSRSLNTEAFF. The CDR3 bases are TGTGCCAGCAGCCGGAGCCTGAACACTGAAGCTTTCTTT.

This chain connects TRBV4-1 to TRBJ2-7; tentatively, D is TRBD1 (6 bases). This CDR3 spans 14 amino acids. The germline gives CDR1 MGHRA, CDR2 YSYEKL. The germline V and J ends were trimmed by 4 bases and 6 bases, with 16 bases remaining between them. DNA of the CDR3: TGCGCCAGCAGCCTTCAATTAGGGGGTGGCGAGCAGTACTTC. It codes for CASSLQLGGGEQYF.

The sample holds one count of this clone. The chain recombines TRBV6-1 with TRBJ1-1; perhaps TRBD1 as D (6 bases). The V gene's germline CDR1 is MNHNS and CDR2 SASEGT. The CDR3 spans 15 residues. V lost 8 bases, J lost 1 base, and 17 bases lay in between. CDR3 bases: TGTGCCAGCCGGGGAACAGGGCCCAGGAACACTGAAGCTTTCTTT. It is translated as CASRGTGPRNTEAFF.

CDR3 in amino acids: CASSPPGQGLYGYTF. DNA of the CDR3: TGTGCCAGCTCACCACCGGGACAGGGGTTGTATGGCTACACCTTC. The chain uses TRBV18 and TRBJ1-2; 10 positions match TRBD1. V lost 0 bases to trimming and J lost 5 bases; unmatched junction nucleotides: 3. The CDR3 has 15 residues. CDR1 and CDR2 from the germline V gene are KGHSH and LQKENI.

V and J are TRBV7-3 and TRBJ2-3; TRBD2 matches at 7 bases. Looked up from germline, CDR1 is SGHTA and CDR2 is FQGTGA. J was trimmed by 6 bases and V by 2 bases; bases with no gene match: 11. This CDR3 comprises 16 residues. The CDR3 nucleotides read TGTGCCAGCAGCTTAGGAGCGGGGAGTCGGTCGGATACGCAGTATTTT. Protein: CASSLGAGSRSDTQYF.

The chain has TRBV19 and TRBJ1-1; unclear D gene. The V and J ends lost 4 bases and 1 base respectively, with 4 bases between them. Germline V CDR1 and CDR2: LNHDA, SQIVND (reference sequence). This CDR3 region has 12 residues. The CDR3 nucleotides are TGTGCCAGTAGTAAAAAGAACACTGAAGCTTTCTTT. It is translated as CASSKKNTEAFF.

The chain is built from TRBV5-4 and TRBJ1-5; D might be TRBD1 (6 bases). Germline V gene data show CDR1 as SGHNT and CDR2 as YYREEE (reference sequence). V was trimmed by 3 bases and J by 5 bases, leaving 9 bases between them. CDR3 size: 13 residues. CDR3: CASSYNRDQPQHF. The CDR3 bases are TGTGCCAGCAGCTACAACAGGGATCAGCCCCAGCATTTT.

The chain couples TRBV7-6 to TRBJ2-1; 7 positions match TRBD2. CDR3 size: 15 residues. V dropped 5 bases and J dropped 6; count of bases not matched to a gene: 10. Per germline, CDR1 SGHVS and CDR2 FNYEAQ. In DNA, the CDR3 is TGTGCCAGCAGCAAGCTAGCGGACTTTAGCAATGAGCAGTTCTTC. It translates to CASSKLADFSNEQFF.

V and J are TRBV30 and TRBJ1-3; no definite D call. Trimming removed 5 bases from V and 3 bases from J, with 11 bases in between. This CDR3 has 13 residues. CDR1 is GTSNPN and CDR2 is SVGIG in the germline V gene (reference sequence). CDR3 loop: CAWDLGSGNTIYF. For the CDR3, the DNA is TGTGCCTGGGACCTGGGCAGTGGAAACACCATATATTTT.